The entry below describes one T cell receptor beta chain. The target antigen is unknown. This sample is drawn from a study of T-cell memory formation after mild COVID-19. The study, taken as a whole, reports: Pre-infection memory already had some responding clones, implying cross-reactive memory joined. Later expanders leaned CD4+, whereas day 15 to 85 contracting clones were balanced CD4/CD8. Specificity for SARS-CoV-2 was not confirmed among the second-wave clones peaking on day 37.

TCRdb ran MiXCR on the 5' RACE reads and lists one entry per CDR3 protein. The top ten hold 20% to 25% of the sample, which has 250,000 to 300,000 distinct CDR3 sequences, 15% to 20% seen once. Trimming at V came to 1 base and at J to 7 bases, leaving 6 bases not matched to a gene. This CDR3 has 16 residues. Looked up from germline, CDR1 is SGHDN and CDR2 is FVKESK. The chain is built from TRBV14 and TRBJ1-6; 8 bases line up with TRBD1. The sample taken for sequencing was PBMCs or a T cell subset sorted from them (not recorded which). This sequence originates from a man aged 18 to 35 who had mild COVID-19 (a few samples of this study predate the infection). Cell type and time point are not known. The CDR3 here is CASSQGQDRANSPLHF. In nucleotides, the CDR3 is TGTGCCAGCAGCCAAGGCCAGGACAGGGCCAATTCACCCCTCCACTTT. Filled out from reference TRBV14 and TRBJ1-6, the complete variable domain reads EAGVTQFPSHSVIEKGQTVTLRCDPISGHDNLYWYRRVMGKEIKFLLHFVKESKQDESGMPNNRFLAERTGGTYSTLKVQPAELEDSGVYFCASSQGQDRANSPLHFGNGTRLTVT.